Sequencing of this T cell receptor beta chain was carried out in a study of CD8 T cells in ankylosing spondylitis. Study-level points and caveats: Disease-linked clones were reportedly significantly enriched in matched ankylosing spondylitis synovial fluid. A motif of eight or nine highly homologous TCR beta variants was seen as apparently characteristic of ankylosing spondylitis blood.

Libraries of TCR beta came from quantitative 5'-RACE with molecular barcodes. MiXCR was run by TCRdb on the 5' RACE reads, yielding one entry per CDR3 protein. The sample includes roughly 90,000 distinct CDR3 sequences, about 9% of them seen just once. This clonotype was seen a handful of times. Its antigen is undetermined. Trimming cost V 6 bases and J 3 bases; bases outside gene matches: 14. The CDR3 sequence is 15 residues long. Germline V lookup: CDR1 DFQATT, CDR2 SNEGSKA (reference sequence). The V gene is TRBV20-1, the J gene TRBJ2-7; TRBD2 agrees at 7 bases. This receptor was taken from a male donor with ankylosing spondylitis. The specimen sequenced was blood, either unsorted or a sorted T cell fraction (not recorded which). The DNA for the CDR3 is TGCAGTGCCCCACCCGCCCAACGGGAGGTCTACGAGCAGTACTTC. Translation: CSAPPAQREVYEQYF.